These 9 T cell receptor beta chains came from one sample sequenced in a study of identical twins. TCRdb re-derived calls from the 5' RACE reads in MiXCR, one entry per CDR3 protein. The sample holds approximately 220,000 distinct CDR3 sequences, about 7.5% seen once. This sample was also put to use in a study of yellow fever vaccine responses in identical twins.

Sequenced material: memory (CD45RO+) T cells sorted from blood. The receptors originated from a woman between 18 and 29 years old in good health.

This clonotype was detected a few times. This chain uses TRBV20-1 with TRBJ1-6; 9 bases map to TRBD1. V shed 1 base and J 7 bases; nucleotides not matched to a gene: 5. The CDR3 has 15 amino acids. CDR1 and CDR2 from the germline V gene are DFQATT and SNEGSKA (reference sequence). In DNA, the CDR3 is TGCAGTGCTAGAGGGGCGGGGACAGGGAATTCACCCCTCCACTTT. Translated: CSARGAGTGNSPLHF.

This clonotype was counted a few times. V and J are TRBV28 and TRBJ1-4; no reliable D call. The germline gives CDR1 MDHEN, CDR2 SYDVKM. Between the trimmed V and J ends, which lost 7 bases and 3 bases, there was a span of 12 bases. This CDR3 is built from 14 residues. Here the CDR3 reads CASNAGRPNEKLFF. CDR3 in DNA: TGTGCCAGCAACGCGGGGAGACCTAATGAAAAACTGTTTTTT.

This clonotype was picked up a small number of times. This CDR3 reads CASSSLSGSHETQYF. The CDR3 nucleotides read TGTGCCAGCAGCTCGCTGAGCGGGAGTCACGAGACCCAGTACTTC. This rearrangement joins TRBV7-9 to TRBJ2-5; 8 nucleotides line up with TRBD2. Germline V gene data show CDR1 as SEHNR and CDR2 as FQNEAQ (reference sequence). V shed 4 bases and J 5 bases; nucleotides not matched to a gene: 9. The CDR3 is 15 amino acids.

This clonotype came up a few times. The gene calls are TRBV14 and TRBJ1-4; D gene unclear. Trimming removed 0 bases at V and 0 bases at J, with 8 bases between. This CDR3 contains 16 residues. Germline-derived CDR1 and CDR2 are SGHDN and FVKESK. The CDR3 protein is CASSQDGGATNEKLFF. CDR3 DNA: TGTGCCAGCAGCCAAGATGGCGGTGCAACTAATGAAAAACTGTTTTTT.

This clonotype was observed once. V and J are TRBV4-1 and TRBJ2-7; no clear D. Germline V lookup: CDR1 MGHRA, CDR2 YSYEKL. Trimming stripped 0 bases from V and 3 bases from J, with 6 bases between. CDR3 length equals 13 residues. The CDR3 DNA sequence: TGCGCCAGCAGCCAAGAAATCGGCTACGAGCAGTACTTC. It translates to CASSQEIGYEQYF.

Many counts were recorded for this clonotype. J is TRBJ1-2 and V is TRBV7-2, with TRBD1 as a possible D gene (6 bases). The V end lost 5 bases, the J end lost 0 bases, and 13 bases lay between the germline ends. Germline V gene sequence: CDR1 SGHTA, CDR2 FQGNSA. This CDR3 contains 15 residues. The CDR3 DNA reads as TGTGCCAGCAGCCGCTCCCGACAGGCTAACTATGGCTACACCTTC. Encoded protein: CASSRSRQANYGYTF.

Notes on this clonotype: This may arise from a read error, as a much more abundant clone is one base away. The genes are TRBV6-4 and TRBJ2-3; 11 bases are shared with TRBD2. V shed 5 bases and J 1 base; nucleotides not matched to a gene: 2. From germline, CDR1 is MRHNA and CDR2 SNTAGT. This CDR3 is built from 15 residues. Written as DNA, the CDR3 is TGTGCCAGCAGTATGACTAGCGGGGGCACAGATACGCAGTATTTT. Translating gives CASSMTSGGTDTQYF.

This clonotype came up a few times. The chain carries TRBV4-3 and TRBJ2-3; the match to TRBD2 covers 10 bases. V lost 0 bases and J lost 4; bases outside the gene matches: 1. From germline, CDR1 is LGHNA and CDR2 YSLEER. CDR3 length equals 15 residues. Here the CDR3 DNA reads TGCGCCAGCAGCCAAGAAAGCGGGAGGGCAGATACGCAGTATTTT. Residues: CASSQESGRADTQYF.

Ten or more counts support this clonotype. This sequence joins TRBV27 and TRBJ1-6; a possible D gene is TRBD1 (5 bases). Germline-derived CDR1 and CDR2 are MNHEY and SMNVEV (reference sequence). V was clipped by 5 bases and J by 12 bases, with 11 bases between them. This CDR3 is 12 amino acids long. This CDR3 is CASSHQTEPLHF. The CDR3, as DNA: TGTGCCAGCAGTCACCAGACAGAACCCCTCCACTTT.